Described below is a single T cell receptor (beta chain) sequence and its context. The data were taken from a study of blood T cell repertoires in COVID-19. Study details: Material from acute and convalescent COVID-19 was sourced from the United States, Italy and Spain. The cDNA or gDNA used as material had been derived from T cells, B-cell-depleted T cells, or PBMCs.

As originally analysed: Estimation of nucleated cell counts was performed using reference gene primer amplification. The data were produced by immunoSEQ multiplex PCR, yet TCRdb's version contains in-frame clones alone and is incomplete. D and trimming come from the DNA, and the V and J calls and clone size come from that table. The table records approximately 150,000 clones, 70% to 85% of them present only once. CDR1 SGHAT and CDR2 FQNNGV come from the germline V gene. The length of the CDR3 is 14 residues. V shed 5 bases and J 1 base; nucleotides not matched to a gene: 4. Sequenced: peripheral blood. The clonotype originates from a woman between 50 and 59 years old in a cohort sampled during active or convalescent COVID-19. The chain links TRBV11-2 to TRBJ2-5; 7 bases match TRBD1. CDR3 in amino acids: CASSRRDSQETQYF. CDR3 nucleotide sequence: TGTGCCAGCAGCCGCCGGGACAGCCAAGAGACCCAGTACTTC.